Here is one T cell receptor beta chain with its context. What it recognizes is unknown. The data stem from a study of T cells in localized non-small cell lung cancer. Notes on the study in general: Only one tumor region was sequenced, so heterogeneity remains possible. Adjacent lung had a median about 57 of the 100 largest tumor clones.

Data came from immunoSEQ multiplex PCR; TCRdb stores just in-frame clones and leaves some out. The repertoire holds more than 30,000 clones, with approximately 91% as singletons. Trimming pared 0 bases from V and 1 base from J, leaving 12 bases between. The CDR3 extends over 16 amino acids. The germline gives CDR1 SGHNT, CDR2 YYREEE (reference sequence). The TCR comes from a woman aged 40-75 years with stage III lung adenocarcinoma. V and J are TRBV5-4 and TRBJ2-3; D is possibly TRBD2 (5 bases). Sequences were derived from peripheral blood mononuclear cells, sampled before any cancer treatment. In DNA form, the CDR3 reads TGTGCCAGCAGCTTGGCTGCGGGTAGGGGCACAGATACGCAGTATTTT. Encoded protein: CASSLAAGRGTDTQYF.